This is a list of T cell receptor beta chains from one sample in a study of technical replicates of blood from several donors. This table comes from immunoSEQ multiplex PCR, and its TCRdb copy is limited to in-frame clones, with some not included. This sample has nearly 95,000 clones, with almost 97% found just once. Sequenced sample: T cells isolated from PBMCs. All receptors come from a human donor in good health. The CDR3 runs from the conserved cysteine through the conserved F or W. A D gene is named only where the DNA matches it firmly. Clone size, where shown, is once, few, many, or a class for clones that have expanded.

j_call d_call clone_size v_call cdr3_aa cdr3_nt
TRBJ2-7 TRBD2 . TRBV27 CASSLGLVYEQYF TGTGCCAGCAGTTTGGGACTAGTCTACGAGCAGTACTTC
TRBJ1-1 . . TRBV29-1 CSVGDNGGTEAFF TGCAGCGTTGGGGATAACGGGGGCACTGAAGCTTTCTTT
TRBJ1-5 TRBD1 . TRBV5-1 CASSLGGQGWNPNQPQHF TGCGCCAGCAGCTTGGGGGGACAGGGATGGAACCCAAATCAGCCCCAGCATTTT
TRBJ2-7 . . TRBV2 CASRFDATYEQYF TGTGCCAGCAGATTTGATGCTACCTACGAGCAGTACTTC
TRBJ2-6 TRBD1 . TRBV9 CASSAHTGAGANVLTF TGTGCCAGCAGCGCCCATACAGGGGCCGGGGCCAACGTCCTGACTTTC
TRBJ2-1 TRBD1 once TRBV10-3 CAISESGQGATGEQFF TGTGCCATCAGTGAGTCAGGGCAGGGGGCGACGGGTGAGCAGTTCTTC
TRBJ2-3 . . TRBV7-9 CASSLAGVADTQYF TGTGCCAGCAGCTTAGCGGGAGTAGCAGATACGCAGTATTTT
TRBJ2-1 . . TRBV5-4 CASSLIGSSYNEQFF TGTGCCAGCAGCTTGATAGGGAGCTCCTACAATGAGCAGTTCTTC
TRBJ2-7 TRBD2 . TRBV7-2 CASSQVAGSEQYF TGTGCCAGCAGCCAAGTAGCGGGTTCCGAGCAGTACTTC
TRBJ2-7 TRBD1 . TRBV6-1 CASTWTGYYEQYF TGTGCCAGCACCTGGACAGGGTACTACGAGCAGTACTTC
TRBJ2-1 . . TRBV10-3 CAISGTRDGYNEQFF TGTGCCATCAGTGGGACGCGGGACGGATACAATGAGCAGTTCTTC
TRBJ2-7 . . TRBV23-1 CASSQPGSEQYF TGCGCCAGCAGTCAACCAGGAAGCGAGCAGTACTTC
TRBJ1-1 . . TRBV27 CASSLKFLGLGTEAFF TGTGCCAGCAGTTTAAAATTCCTGGGACTGGGCACTGAAGCTTTCTTT
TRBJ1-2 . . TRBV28 CASSPRDTVYYGYTF TGTGCCAGCAGTCCCCGGGACACAGTATACTATGGCTACACCTTC
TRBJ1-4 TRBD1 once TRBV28 CASSQLLTGTNEKLFF TGTGCCAGCAGTCAGCTCTTGACAGGGACAAATGAAAAACTGTTTTTT
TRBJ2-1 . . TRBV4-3 CASSQELGGGEQFF TGCGCCAGCAGCCAAGAGCTAGGGGGGGGTGAGCAGTTCTTC
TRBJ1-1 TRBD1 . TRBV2 CASSAESGQGTEAFF TGTGCCAGCAGTGCCGAGAGCGGACAGGGCACTGAAGCTTTCTTT
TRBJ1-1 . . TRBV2 CASSYDSREAFF TGTGCCAGCAGTTATGACAGTCGTGAAGCTTTCTTT
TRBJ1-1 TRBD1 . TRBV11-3 CASSGQGNVNTEAFF TGTGCCAGCAGCGGACAGGGGAACGTTAACACTGAAGCTTTCTTT
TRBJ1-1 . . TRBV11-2 CASSLDLGAGSTEAFF TGTGCCAGCAGCTTAGATCTGGGGGCAGGGTCGACTGAAGCTTTCTTT
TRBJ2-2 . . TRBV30 CAWMGRATGELFF TGTGCCTGGATGGGCAGGGCGACCGGGGAGCTGTTTTTT
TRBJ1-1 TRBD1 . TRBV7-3 CASSFGTGDAEAFF TGTGCCAGCAGCTTCGGGACAGGGGACGCTGAAGCTTTCTTT
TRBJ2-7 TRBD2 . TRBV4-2 CASSQVGSGSSYEQYF TGTGCCAGCAGCCAAGTCGGAAGCGGGAGCTCCTACGAGCAGTACTTC
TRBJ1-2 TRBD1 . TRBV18 CASSPGQGIYGYTF TGTGCCAGCTCGCCGGGACAGGGGATCTATGGCTACACCTTC
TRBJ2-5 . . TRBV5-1 CASSLARLGETQYF TGCGCCAGCAGCTTGGCCCGACTAGGAGAGACCCAGTACTTC
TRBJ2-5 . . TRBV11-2 CASSLHQETQYF TGTGCCAGCAGCCTACACCAAGAGACCCAGTACTTC
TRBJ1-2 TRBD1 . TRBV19 CASTTVRQGGYGYTF TGTGCCAGTACCACCGTTCGACAGGGTGGATATGGCTACACCTTC
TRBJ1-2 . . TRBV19 CASSSPRQAINYGYTF TGTGCCAGTAGTAGCCCTCGACAGGCCATCAACTATGGCTACACCTTC
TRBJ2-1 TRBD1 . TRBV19 CASSSDRGHNEQFF TGTGCCAGTAGTTCGGACAGGGGGCACAATGAGCAGTTCTTC
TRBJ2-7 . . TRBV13 CASSPLGSEQYF TGTGCCAGCAGCCCCTTAGGGAGCGAGCAGTACTTC
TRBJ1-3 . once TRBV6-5 CASSYGGGTGNTIYF TGTGCCAGCAGTTACGGGGGGGGGACTGGAAACACCATATATTTT
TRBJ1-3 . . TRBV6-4 CASSGTKTGNTIYF TGTGCCAGCAGTGGGACAAAAACTGGAAACACCATATATTTT
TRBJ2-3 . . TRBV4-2 CASSQEFSSTDTQYF TGTGCCAGCAGCCAAGAATTCAGTAGCACAGATACGCAGTATTTT
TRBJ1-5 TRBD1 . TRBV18 CASSTGTGDNQPQHF TGTGCCAGCTCAACGGGGACAGGGGACAATCAGCCCCAGCATTTT